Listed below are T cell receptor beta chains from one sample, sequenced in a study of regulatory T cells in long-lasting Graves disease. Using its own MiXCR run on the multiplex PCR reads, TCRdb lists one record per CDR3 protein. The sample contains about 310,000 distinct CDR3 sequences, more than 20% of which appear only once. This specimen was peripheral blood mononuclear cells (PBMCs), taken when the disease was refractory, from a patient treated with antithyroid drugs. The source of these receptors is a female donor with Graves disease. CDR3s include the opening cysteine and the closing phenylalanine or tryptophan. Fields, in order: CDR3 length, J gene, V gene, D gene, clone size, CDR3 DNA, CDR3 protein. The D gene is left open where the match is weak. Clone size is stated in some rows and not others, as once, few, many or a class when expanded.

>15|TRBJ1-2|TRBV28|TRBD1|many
TGTGCCAGCAGTTCCATGGGACAGGGTATCAGTGGCTACACCTTC
CASSSMGQGISGYTF
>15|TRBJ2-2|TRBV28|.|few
TGTGCCAGCAGAGGAGCGGTCTCAAACACCGGGGAGCTGTTTTTT
CASRGAVSNTGELFF
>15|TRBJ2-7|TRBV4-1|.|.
TGCGCCAGCAGCCAAGATGTTGGGACGGGCTACGAGCAGTACTTC
CASSQDVGTGYEQYF
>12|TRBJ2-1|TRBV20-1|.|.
TGCAGTGCTTGTTGTCGATACAATGAGCAGTTCTTC
CSACCRYNEQFF
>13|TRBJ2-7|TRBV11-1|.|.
TGTGCCAGCAGCTTCGACTTCTCCTACGAGCAGTACTTC
CASSFDFSYEQYF
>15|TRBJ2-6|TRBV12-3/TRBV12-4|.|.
TGTGCCAGCAGTCCCGACGGGGCTGGGGCCAACGTCCTGACTTTC
CASSPDGAGANVLTF
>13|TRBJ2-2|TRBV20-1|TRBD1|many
TGCAGTGCTAGGACCACAGGGGTCGGGGAGCTGTTTTTT
CSARTTGVGELFF
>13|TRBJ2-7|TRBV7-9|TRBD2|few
TGTGCCAGCAGCTCGGCGGGAGGGGTCGAGCAGTACTTC
CASSSAGGVEQYF
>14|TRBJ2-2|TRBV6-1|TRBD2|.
TGTGCCATCAGAAAACTTAGCGGGACCGGGGAGCTGTTTTTT
CAIRKLSGTGELFF
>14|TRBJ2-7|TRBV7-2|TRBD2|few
TGTGCCAGCAGCTTATACCCGGGGGGCTACGAGCAGTACTTC
CASSLYPGGYEQYF
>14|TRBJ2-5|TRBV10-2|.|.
TGCGCCAGCAGTTATTCTTTAGGCCAAGAGACCCAGTACTTC
CASSYSLGQETQYF
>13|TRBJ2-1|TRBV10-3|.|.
TGTGCCATCAGTGATACAGGGAACAATGAGCAGTTCTTC
CAISDTGNNEQFF
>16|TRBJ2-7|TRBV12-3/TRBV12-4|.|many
TGTGCCAGCAGTCCCCGAACAGGGAAAAGTAACTACGAGCAGTACTTC
CASSPRTGKSNYEQYF
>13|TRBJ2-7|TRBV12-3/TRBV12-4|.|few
TGTGCCAGCTCCGGGTCCGTAGCCTACGAGCAGTACTTC
CASSGSVAYEQYF
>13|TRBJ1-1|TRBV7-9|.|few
TGTGCCAGCAGCCCTCGCTTAGGGATGCAAGCTTTCTTT
CASSPRLGMQAFF
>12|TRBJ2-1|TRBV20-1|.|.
TGCAGTGCCAGGGCTAGCGAGCATGAGCAGTTCTTC
CSARASEHEQFF
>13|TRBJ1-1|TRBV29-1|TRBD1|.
TGCAGCGTTGAGGCGGACAGGGGCGCTGAAGCTTTCTTT
CSVEADRGAEAFF
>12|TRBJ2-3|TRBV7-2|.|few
TGTGCCAGCAGCGCTACCACAGATACGCAGTATTTT
CASSATTDTQYF
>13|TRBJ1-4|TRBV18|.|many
TGTGCCAGCTCCTGGGGACGTCCTGAAAAACTGTTTTTT
CASSWGRPEKLFF
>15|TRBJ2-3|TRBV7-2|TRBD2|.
TGTGCCAGCAGCCTCCGGGGCGGGAGGACGGATACGCAGTATTTT
CASSLRGGRTDTQYF
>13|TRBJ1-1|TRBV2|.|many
TGTGCCAGCAGTCCCGACCTGAACACTGAAGCTTTCTTT
CASSPDLNTEAFF
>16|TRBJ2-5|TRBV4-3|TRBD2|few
TGCGCCAGCAGCCAAGATAGCGGGAGTAAATCAGAGACCCAGTACTTC
CASSQDSGSKSETQYF
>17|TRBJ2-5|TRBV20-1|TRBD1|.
TGCAGTGCTAGCCCCGGCCCCGGGACAGGGATTGGGGAGACCCAGTACTTC
CSASPGPGTGIGETQYF
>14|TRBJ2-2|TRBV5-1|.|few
TGCGCCAGCAGCTTGACAGGGCTCACCGGGGAGCTGTTTTTT
CASSLTGLTGELFF
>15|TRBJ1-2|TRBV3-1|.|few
TGTGCCAGCAGCCAAGATCTCAAGGGGAACTATGGCTACACCTTC
CASSQDLKGNYGYTF
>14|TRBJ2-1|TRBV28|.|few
TGTGCCAGCATGATACAGGGTTTTTCCAATGAGCAGTTCTTC
CASMIQGFSNEQFF
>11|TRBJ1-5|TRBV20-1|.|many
TGCAGTGCTAGTGGCAATCAGCCCCAGCATTTT
CSASGNQPQHF
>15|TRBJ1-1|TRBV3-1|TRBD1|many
TGTGCCAGCAGCCAAGATCGAGACAGGGCTGCCGGGGTGTTCTTT
CASSQDRDRAAGVFF
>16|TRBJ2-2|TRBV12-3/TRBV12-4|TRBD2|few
TGTGCCAGCAGTACAACTGCGGGACTAGGCACCGGGGAGCTGTTTTTT
CASSTTAGLGTGELFF